The clone carrying this T cell receptor beta chain appeared a few times. Its antigen is unknown. The data are from a study of cytomegalovirus exposure and HLA in healthy donors. Study observations and caveats: In a later analysis, productive TCRs from donors in an Asian-associated ancestry cluster reportedly carried fewer N-insertions than the cohort mean. Several of the most significant clusters appeared, in a later analysis, to be linked to common viral pathogens.

13 Jbeta primers and 60 Vbeta primers were used for the PCR. The method was immunoSEQ multiplex PCR; TCRdb's version includes in-frame clones alone and lacks a portion of them. The table shows roughly 150,000 clones, with 60% to 75% occurring only once. There are 17 residues in the CDR3. The ends lost 5 bases at V and 1 base at J; junction bases unmatched: 5. The V gene's germline CDR1 is SNHLY and CDR2 FYNNEI. The genes are TRBV2 and TRBJ2-7; 16 bases line up with TRBD2. The sequenced material came from PBMCs. This TCR was sampled from a human donor in good health. The DNA for the CDR3 is TGTGCCAGCAGTCTGGGACTAGCGGGAGGGGGGTCCTACGAGCAGTACTTC. It is translated as CASSLGLAGGGSYEQYF.